The rows below give T cell receptor beta chains drawn from one sample of a study of shared clonotypes between healthy human individuals. The protocol was immunoSEQ multiplex PCR, while the TCRdb copy is restricted to in-frame clones and leaves out a portion. Among 400,000 or so clones listed, 90% to 97% were seen once. Sequencing was carried out using memory CD8+ T cells sorted from blood. The source is a man aged 25-45 years in good health. Both conserved end residues are part of each CDR3. The D gene is left open where the match is weak. Clone size is stated in some rows and not others, as once, few, many or a class when expanded.

cdr3_nt: TGCGCCAGCAGCCCAGCGGGGGGCGCCGGGGAGCTGTTTTTT
cdr3_aa: CASSPAGGAGELFF
d_call: TRBD2
j_call: TRBJ2-2
clone_size: NA
v_call: TRBV5-1

cdr3_nt: TGCGCCAGCAGCTTTGGTGGGGGTCCAGATACGCAGTATTTT
cdr3_aa: CASSFGGGPDTQYF
d_call: NA
j_call: TRBJ2-3
clone_size: once
v_call: TRBV5-1

cdr3_nt: TGCAGTGCTAGAGCATCGCCCGAGCAGTACTTC
cdr3_aa: CSARASPEQYF
d_call: NA
j_call: TRBJ2-7
clone_size: NA
v_call: TRBV20-1

cdr3_nt: TGCGCCAGCAGCCAAGATGGGGCGGGATCCTACAATGAGCAGTTCTTC
cdr3_aa: CASSQDGAGSYNEQFF
d_call: NA
j_call: TRBJ2-1
clone_size: NA
v_call: TRBV4-1

cdr3_nt: TGTGCCAGCAGCCCCGGATCGGGAGGAGCCTACAATGAGCAGTTCTTC
cdr3_aa: CASSPGSGGAYNEQFF
d_call: TRBD2
j_call: TRBJ2-1
clone_size: NA
v_call: TRBV11-1

cdr3_nt: TGTGCCAGCAGTGAATGGGAAGCGGGAGACACCGGGGAGCTGTTTTTT
cdr3_aa: CASSEWEAGDTGELFF
d_call: TRBD2
j_call: TRBJ2-2
clone_size: NA
v_call: TRBV25-1

cdr3_nt: TGTGCCAGCAGCTTAGACCGACGACTAGCGGGAGGTAACGGGGAGCTGTTTTTT
cdr3_aa: CASSLDRRLAGGNGELFF
d_call: TRBD2
j_call: TRBJ2-2
clone_size: NA
v_call: TRBV11-2

cdr3_nt: TGTGCCAGCAGTGTGGGGACTAGCCGGGTCAAAAACATTCAGTACTTC
cdr3_aa: CASSVGTSRVKNIQYF
d_call: TRBD2
j_call: TRBJ2-4
clone_size: once
v_call: TRBV6-1

cdr3_nt: TGTGCCAGCAGGGGGGGGGCGAGAACAACTAATGAAAAACTGTTTTTT
cdr3_aa: CASRGGARTTNEKLFF
d_call: NA
j_call: TRBJ1-4
clone_size: NA
v_call: TRBV27

cdr3_nt: TGTGCCAGCAGCCTAAGGGCAGGGTCCGAGACCCAGTACTTC
cdr3_aa: CASSLRAGSETQYF
d_call: NA
j_call: TRBJ2-5
clone_size: NA
v_call: TRBV28

cdr3_nt: TGTGCCAGCAGCTTTAGCGGGATTGAGCAGTTCTTC
cdr3_aa: CASSFSGIEQFF
d_call: TRBD2
j_call: TRBJ2-1
clone_size: NA
v_call: TRBV7-8